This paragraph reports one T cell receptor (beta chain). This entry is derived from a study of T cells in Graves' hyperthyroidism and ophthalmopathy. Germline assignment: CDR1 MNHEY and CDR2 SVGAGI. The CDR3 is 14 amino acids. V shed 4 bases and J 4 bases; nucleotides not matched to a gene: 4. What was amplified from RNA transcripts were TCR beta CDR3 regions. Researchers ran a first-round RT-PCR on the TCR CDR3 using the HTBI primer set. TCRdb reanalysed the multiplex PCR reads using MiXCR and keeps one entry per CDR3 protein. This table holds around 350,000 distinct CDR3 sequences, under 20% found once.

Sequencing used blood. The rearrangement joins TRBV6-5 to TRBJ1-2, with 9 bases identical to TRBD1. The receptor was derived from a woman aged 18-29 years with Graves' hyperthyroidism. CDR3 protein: CASSWGQGGYGYTF. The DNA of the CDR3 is TGTGCCAGCAGTTGGGGACAGGGAGGCTATGGCTACACCTTC.